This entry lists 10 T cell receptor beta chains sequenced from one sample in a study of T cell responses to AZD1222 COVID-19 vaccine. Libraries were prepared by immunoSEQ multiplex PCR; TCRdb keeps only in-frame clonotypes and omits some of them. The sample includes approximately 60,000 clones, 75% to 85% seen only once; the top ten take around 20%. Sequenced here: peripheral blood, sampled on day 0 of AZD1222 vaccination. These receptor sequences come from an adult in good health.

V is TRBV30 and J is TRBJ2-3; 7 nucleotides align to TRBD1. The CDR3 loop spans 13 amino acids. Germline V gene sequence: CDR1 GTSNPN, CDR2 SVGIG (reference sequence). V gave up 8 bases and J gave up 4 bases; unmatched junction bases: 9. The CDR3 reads CARTTGWSDTQYF. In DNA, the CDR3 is TGTGCCCGCACGACAGGGTGGTCAGATACGCAGTATTTT.

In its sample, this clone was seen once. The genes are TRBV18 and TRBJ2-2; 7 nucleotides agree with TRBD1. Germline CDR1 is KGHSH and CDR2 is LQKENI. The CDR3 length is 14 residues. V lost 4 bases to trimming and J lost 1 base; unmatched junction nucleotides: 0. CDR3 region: CASSRDRNTGELFF. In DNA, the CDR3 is TGTGCCAGCTCACGGGACAGGAACACCGGGGAGCTGTTTTTT.

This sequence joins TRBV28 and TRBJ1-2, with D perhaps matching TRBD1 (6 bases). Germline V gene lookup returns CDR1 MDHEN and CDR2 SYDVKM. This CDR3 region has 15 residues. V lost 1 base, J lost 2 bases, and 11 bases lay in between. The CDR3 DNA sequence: TGTGCCAGCAGTTTATCAGGGGCAGGGAACTATGGCTACACCTTC. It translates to CASSLSGAGNYGYTF.

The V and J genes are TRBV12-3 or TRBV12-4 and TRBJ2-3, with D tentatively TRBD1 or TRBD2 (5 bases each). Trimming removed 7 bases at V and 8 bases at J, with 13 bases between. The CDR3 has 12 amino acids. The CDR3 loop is CASNLGPRTQYF. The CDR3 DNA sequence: TGTGCCAGCAACCTGGGACCTCGTACGCAGTATTTT.

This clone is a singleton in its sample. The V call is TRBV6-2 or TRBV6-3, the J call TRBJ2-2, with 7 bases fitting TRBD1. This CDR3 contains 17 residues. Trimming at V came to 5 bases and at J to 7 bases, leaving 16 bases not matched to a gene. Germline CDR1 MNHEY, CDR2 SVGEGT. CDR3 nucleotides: TGTGCCAGCAGTAGCGAGAAACCGGGACAGCAGCACGGGGAGCTGTTTTTT. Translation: CASSSEKPGQQHGELFF.

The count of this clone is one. The CDR3 region is CASSPYSTGNTEAFF. The DNA for the CDR3 is TGTGCCAGTAGTCCTTATTCGACAGGGAACACTGAAGCTTTCTTT. The V gene is TRBV19, the J gene TRBJ1-1; tentatively, D is TRBD1 (6 bases). Germline assignment: CDR1 LNHDA and CDR2 SQIVND (reference sequence). V lost 5 bases, J lost 1 base, and 14 bases lay in between. This CDR3 is built from 15 residues.

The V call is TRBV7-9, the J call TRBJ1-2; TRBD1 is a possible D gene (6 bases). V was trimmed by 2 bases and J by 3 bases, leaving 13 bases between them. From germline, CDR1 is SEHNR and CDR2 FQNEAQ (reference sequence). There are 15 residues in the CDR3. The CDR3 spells CASSLSDGGHYGYTF. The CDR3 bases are TGTGCCAGCAGCTTAAGTGACGGGGGGCACTATGGCTACACCTTC. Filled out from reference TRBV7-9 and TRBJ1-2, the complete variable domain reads DTGVSQNPRHKITKRGQNVTFRCDPISEHNRLYWYRQTLGQGPEFLTYFQNEAQLEKSRLLSDRFSAERPKGSFSTLEIQRTEQGDSAMYLCASSLSDGGHYGYTFGSGTRLTVV.

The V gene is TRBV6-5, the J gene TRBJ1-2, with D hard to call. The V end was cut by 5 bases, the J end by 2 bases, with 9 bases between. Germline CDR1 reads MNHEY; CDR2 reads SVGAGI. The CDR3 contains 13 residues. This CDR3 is CASSTTVNYGYTF. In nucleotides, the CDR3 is TGTGCCAGCAGTACAACAGTGAACTATGGCTACACCTTC.

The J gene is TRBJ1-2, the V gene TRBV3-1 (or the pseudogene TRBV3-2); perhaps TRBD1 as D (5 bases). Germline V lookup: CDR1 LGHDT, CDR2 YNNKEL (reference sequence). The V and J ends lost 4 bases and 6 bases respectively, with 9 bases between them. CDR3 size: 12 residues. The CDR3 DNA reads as TGTGCCAGCAGCCGGCGGGGGAATGGCTACACCTTC. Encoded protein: CASSRRGNGYTF.

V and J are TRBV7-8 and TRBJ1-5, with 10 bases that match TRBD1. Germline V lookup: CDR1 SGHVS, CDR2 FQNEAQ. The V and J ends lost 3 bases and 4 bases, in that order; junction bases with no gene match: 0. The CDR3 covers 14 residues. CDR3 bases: TGTGCCAGCAGCTTGGACAGGGGGAATCAGCCCCAGCATTTT. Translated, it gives CASSLDRGNQPQHF.